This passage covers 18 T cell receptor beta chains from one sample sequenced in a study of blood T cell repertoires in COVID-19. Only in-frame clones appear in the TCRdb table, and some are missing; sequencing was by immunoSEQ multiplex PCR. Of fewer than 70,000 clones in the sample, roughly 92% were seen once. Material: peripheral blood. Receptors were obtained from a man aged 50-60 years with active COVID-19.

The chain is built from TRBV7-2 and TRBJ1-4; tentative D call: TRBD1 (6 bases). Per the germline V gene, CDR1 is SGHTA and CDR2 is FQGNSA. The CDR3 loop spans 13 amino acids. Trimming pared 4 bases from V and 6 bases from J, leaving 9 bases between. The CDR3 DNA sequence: TGTGCCAGCAGCTGGAACAGGGATGAAAAACTGTTTTTT. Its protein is CASSWNRDEKLFF.

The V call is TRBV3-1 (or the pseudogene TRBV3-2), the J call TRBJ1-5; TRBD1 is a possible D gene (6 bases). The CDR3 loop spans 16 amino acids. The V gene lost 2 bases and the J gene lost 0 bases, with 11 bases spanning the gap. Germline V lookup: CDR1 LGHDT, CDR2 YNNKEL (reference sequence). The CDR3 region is CASSQTGIGSNQPQHF. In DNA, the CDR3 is TGTGCCAGCAGCCAAACAGGGATTGGTAGCAATCAGCCCCAGCATTTT.

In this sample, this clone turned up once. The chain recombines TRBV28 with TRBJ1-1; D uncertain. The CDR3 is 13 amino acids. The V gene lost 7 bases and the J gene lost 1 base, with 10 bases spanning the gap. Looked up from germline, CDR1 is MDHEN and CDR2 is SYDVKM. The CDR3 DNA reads TGTGCCAGCACCCCGATCGGGAACACTGAAGCTTTCTTT. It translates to CASTPIGNTEAFF.

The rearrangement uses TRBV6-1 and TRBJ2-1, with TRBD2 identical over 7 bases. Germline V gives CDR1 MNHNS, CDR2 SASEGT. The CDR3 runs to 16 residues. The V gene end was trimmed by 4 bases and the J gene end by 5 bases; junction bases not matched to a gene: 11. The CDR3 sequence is CASSGTGLSTHNEQFF. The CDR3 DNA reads TGTGCCAGCAGTGGAACGGGACTATCTACCCACAATGAGCAGTTCTTC.

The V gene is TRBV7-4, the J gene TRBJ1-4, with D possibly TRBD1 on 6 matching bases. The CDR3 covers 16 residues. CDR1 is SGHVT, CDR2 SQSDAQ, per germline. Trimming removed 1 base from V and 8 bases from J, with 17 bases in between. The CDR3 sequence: CASSLDRDTSLEKLFF. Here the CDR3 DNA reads TGTGCCAGCAGCTTAGACCGGGACACAAGTTTGGAAAAACTGTTTTTT.

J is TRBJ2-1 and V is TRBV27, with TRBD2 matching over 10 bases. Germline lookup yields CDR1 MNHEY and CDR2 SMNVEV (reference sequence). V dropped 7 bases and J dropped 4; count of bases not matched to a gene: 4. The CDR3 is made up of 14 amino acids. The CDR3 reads CASKRAGGYNEQFF. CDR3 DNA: TGTGCCAGCAAACGAGCGGGAGGGTACAATGAGCAGTTCTTC.

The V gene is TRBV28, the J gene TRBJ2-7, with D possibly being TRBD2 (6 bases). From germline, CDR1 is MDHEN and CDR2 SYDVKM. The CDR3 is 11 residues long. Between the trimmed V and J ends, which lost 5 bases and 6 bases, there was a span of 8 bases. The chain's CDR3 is CASSHGGEQYF. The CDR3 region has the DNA TGTGCCAGCAGTCACGGGGGCGAGCAGTACTTC.

The CDR3 loop reads CASSVATGSGQETQYF. In DNA form, the CDR3 reads TGTGCCAGCAGCGTAGCTACGGGGAGCGGTCAAGAGACCCAGTACTTC. The rearrangement joins TRBV9 to TRBJ2-5; D is perhaps TRBD2 (5 bases). Germline CDR1 reads SGDLS; CDR2 reads YYNGEE. CDR3 size: 16 residues. V was cut by 0 bases and J by 2 bases, with 14 bases left in between.

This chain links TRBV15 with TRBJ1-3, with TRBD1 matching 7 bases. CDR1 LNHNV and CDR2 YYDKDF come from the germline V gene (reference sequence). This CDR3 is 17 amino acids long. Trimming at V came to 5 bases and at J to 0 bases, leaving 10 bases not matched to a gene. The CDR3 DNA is TGTGCCACCAGCGGCAAGGGTCAGGGGGTCTCTGGAAACACCATATATTTT. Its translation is CATSGKGQGVSGNTIYF.

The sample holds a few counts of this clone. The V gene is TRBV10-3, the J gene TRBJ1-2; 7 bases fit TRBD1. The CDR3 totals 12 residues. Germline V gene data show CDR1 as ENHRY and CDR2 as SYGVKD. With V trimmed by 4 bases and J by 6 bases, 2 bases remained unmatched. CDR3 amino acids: CAISVTGDGYTF. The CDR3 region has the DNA TGTGCCATCAGTGTAACAGGGGATGGCTACACCTTC.

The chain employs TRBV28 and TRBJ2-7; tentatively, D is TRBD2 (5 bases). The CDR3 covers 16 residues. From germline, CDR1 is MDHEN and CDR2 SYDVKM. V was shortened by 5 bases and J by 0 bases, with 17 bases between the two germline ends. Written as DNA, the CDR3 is TGTGCCAGCAGTCCGGGATATGGGATCGGCTCCTACGAGCAGTACTTC. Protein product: CASSPGYGIGSYEQYF.

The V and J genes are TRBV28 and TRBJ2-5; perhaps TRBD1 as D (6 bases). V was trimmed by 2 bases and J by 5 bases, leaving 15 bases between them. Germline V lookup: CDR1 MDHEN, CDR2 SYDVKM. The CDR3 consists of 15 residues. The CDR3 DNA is TGTGCCAGCAGTTTAGGCGGCAAGGGGGTGGAGACCCAGTACTTC. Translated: CASSLGGKGVETQYF.

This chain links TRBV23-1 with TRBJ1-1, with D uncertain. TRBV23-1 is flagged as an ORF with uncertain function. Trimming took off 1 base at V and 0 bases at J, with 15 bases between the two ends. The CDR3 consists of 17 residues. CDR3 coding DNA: TGCGCCAGCAGTCAATGGCCCCCGGGAGCGATGAACACTGAAGCTTTCTTT. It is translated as CASSQWPPGAMNTEAFF.

The CDR3 loop is CASSQGRLDTEAFF. The CDR3 DNA reads as TGTGCCAGCAGCCAAGGGCGGCTCGACACTGAAGCTTTCTTT. V is TRBV4-2 and J is TRBJ1-1; D is ambiguous. The germline V gene has CDR1 LGHNA and CDR2 YNFKEQ. The CDR3 extends over 14 amino acids. Trimming pared 1 base from V and 3 bases from J, leaving 9 bases between.

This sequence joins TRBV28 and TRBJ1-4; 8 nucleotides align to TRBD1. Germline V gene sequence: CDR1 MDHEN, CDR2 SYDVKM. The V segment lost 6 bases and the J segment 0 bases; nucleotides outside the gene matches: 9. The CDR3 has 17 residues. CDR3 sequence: CASSTGQGIATNEKLFF. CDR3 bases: TGTGCCAGCAGCACCGGACAGGGTATTGCAACTAATGAAAAACTGTTTTTT.

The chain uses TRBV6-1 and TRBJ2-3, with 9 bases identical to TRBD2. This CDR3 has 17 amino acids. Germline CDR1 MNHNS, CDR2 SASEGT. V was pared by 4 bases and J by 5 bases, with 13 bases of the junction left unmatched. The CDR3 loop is CASSASPGLAFKDTQYF. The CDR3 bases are TGTGCCAGCAGTGCCAGCCCGGGACTAGCTTTCAAAGATACGCAGTATTTT.

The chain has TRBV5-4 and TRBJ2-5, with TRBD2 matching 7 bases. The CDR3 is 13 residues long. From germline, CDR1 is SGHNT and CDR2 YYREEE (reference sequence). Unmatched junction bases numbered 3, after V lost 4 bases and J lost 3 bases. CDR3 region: CASSGGLKETQYF. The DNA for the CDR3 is TGTGCCAGCAGCGGGGGACTAAAAGAGACCCAGTACTTC.

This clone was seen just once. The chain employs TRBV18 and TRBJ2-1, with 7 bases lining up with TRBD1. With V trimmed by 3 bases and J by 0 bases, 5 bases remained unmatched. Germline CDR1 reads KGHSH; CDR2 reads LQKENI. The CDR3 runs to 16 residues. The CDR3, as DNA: TGTGCCAGCTCACCGCTCGGGACAGACTCCTACAATGAGCAGTTCTTC. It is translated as CASSPLGTDSYNEQFF.